This TCR beta chain is from a study of blood T cell repertoires in COVID-19. As for the study in general: Some COVID-19 samples were acute and others convalescent; all came from the United States, Italy and Spain. PBMCs, B-cell-depleted T cells, or T cells were the source of the cDNA or gDNA that made up the material.

Worth noting for this clone: Additional DNA sequences in this sample encode the identical CDR3.

Original processing notes: Estimation of nucleated cell counts was performed using reference gene primer amplification. Libraries were prepared by immunoSEQ multiplex PCR; TCRdb keeps only in-frame clonotypes and omits some of them. V, J and clone size were drawn from that table, and D and trimming were deduced from the DNA. The sample has approximately 68,000 clones, less than 90% seen once. The germline CDR1 and CDR2 sequences are LNHDA and SQIVND (reference sequence). Trimming at V came to 3 bases and at J to 2 bases, leaving 3 bases not matched to a gene. The CDR3 is 14 residues long. The sequenced material came from peripheral blood. This chain connects TRBV19 to TRBJ2-7, with 8 bases fitting TRBD1. The TCR was taken from a man aged 50 to 59 with active COVID-19. CDR3 sequence: CASSIGTGTYEQYF. Written as DNA, the CDR3 is TGTGCCAGTAGTATTGGGACAGGAACCTACGAGCAGTACTTC. Supplemented by reference TRBV19 and TRBJ2-7, the full variable domain reads DGGITQSPKYLFRKEGQNVTLSCEQNLNHDAMYWYRQDPGQGLRLIYYSQIVNDFQKGDIAEGYSVSREKKESFPLTVTSAQKNPTAFYLCASSIGTGTYEQYFGPGTRLTVT.